This paragraph reports one TCR beta chain. The antigen is undetermined. The junction does not match germline at one end; this may be a read error. These data are taken from a study of Tregs in tolerant kidney transplant recipients. Background on the study: Mixed chimerism was transient after nonmyeloablative marrow transplants from related graft donors.

Profiled with immunoSEQ multiplex PCR; TCRdb holds only in-frame clones, not every one. The profile shows around 66,000 clones, approximately 85% of them singletons. Whole-study findings and limits: Biological reproducibility was not directly addressed in this study.

CD4+CD25+CD127- Tregs, CD4+CD25- non-Tregs, CD4 and CD8 cells were sorted. The CDR3 loop spans 15 amino acids. Germline V gives CDR1 SGHVS, CDR2 FNYEAQ. This clonotype originated in a human donor who received a combined kidney and bone marrow transplant. This sample comprised Tregs from blood, obtained before the transplant. The rearrangement uses TRBV7-6 and TRBJ1-5, with unresolved D. The CDR3 DNA follows: TGTGCCAGCAGCTTAATGAGGGATAGCAATCAGTCCCAGCATTTT. Its translation: CASSLMRDSNQSQHF.